The T cell receptor (beta chain) described here comes from a study of cytomegalovirus exposure and HLA in healthy donors. Study findings and constraints: Sequencing had likely introduced a cluster of highly shared sequence variants as an artifact.

With respect to this clone: What it binds is unknown.

V dropped 3 bases and J dropped 0 bases, with 5 bases sitting between them. Germline lookup yields CDR1 MDHEN and CDR2 SYDVKM. This CDR3 spans 14 amino acids. The PCR was carried out with 60 Vbeta primers and 13 Jbeta primers. Clones were sequenced by immunoSEQ multiplex PCR, and TCRdb holds only the in-frame ones, with some missing. Here the sample spans around 150,000 clones, more than 65% being singletons. At collection, donors were nominally healthy, but unrecorded immune exposures were probable. Source material: PBMCs. This TCR derives from a man aged 18 to 30 in good health and CMV-seropositive. V is TRBV28 and J is TRBJ1-4; D gene ambiguous. For the CDR3, the DNA is TGTGCCAGCAGTTTGCGGGCAACTAATGAAAAACTGTTTTTT. This codes for CASSLRATNEKLFF.